A selection of T cell receptor beta chains follows, all from one sample in a study of blood T cell repertoires in COVID-19. The table came from immunoSEQ multiplex PCR; TCRdb's copy has only in-frame clones and leaves some out. The profile covers approximately 57,000 clones, with 82% appearing a single time and 8.2% taken by the ten largest. The sample was peripheral blood. Receptors originate from an elderly woman with acute or convalescent COVID-19. CDR3s include the opening cysteine and the closing phenylalanine or tryptophan. The D gene is left open where the match is weak. Expanded clones get a size class; other rows say once, few or many, or leave the size out.

D,J,V,size,length,CDR3,DNA
TRBD1,TRBJ1-3,TRBV11-2,NA,17,CASSLRLPGDRGDTIYF,TGTGCCAGCAGCTTACGGTTACCTGGGGACAGGGGGGACACCATATATTTT
TRBD1,TRBJ1-1,TRBV20-1,NA,14,CSASLDRGGTEAFF,TGCAGTGCTAGTTTGGACAGGGGGGGCACTGAAGCTTTCTTT
NA,TRBJ1-1,TRBV30,NA,17,CAWIRGHPPQRGTEAFF,TGTGCCTGGATTCGCGGCCACCCACCACAACGAGGTACTGAAGCTTTCTTT
NA,TRBJ2-7,TRBV2,NA,16,CASSEESTGGVYEQYF,TGTGCCAGCAGTGAAGAATCTACTGGCGGAGTCTACGAGCAGTACTTC
NA,TRBJ2-7,TRBV3-1/TRBV3-2,NA,15,CASSLTRQTLYEQYF,TGTGCCAGCAGCCTGACCCGACAGACTCTCTACGAGCAGTACTTC
NA,TRBJ1-6,TRBV27,NA,14,CASSFRGADSPLHF,TGTGCCAGCAGTTTTCGGGGGGCTGATTCACCCCTCCACTTT
NA,TRBJ2-7,TRBV19,NA,14,CASSSTSRVYEQYF,TGTGCCAGTAGCTCGACTAGTCGAGTCTACGAGCAGTACTTC
NA,TRBJ1-2,TRBV5-8,NA,13,CASSTDRDYGYTF,TGTGCCAGCAGCACGGACAGAGACTATGGCTACACCTTC
TRBD1,TRBJ2-4,TRBV11-3,NA,12,CANYRGENIQYF,TGTGCGAATTACAGGGGTGAAAACATTCAGTACTTC
NA,TRBJ1-2,TRBV19,few,14,CASSIGGGNYGYTF,TGTGCCAGTAGTATCGGCGGGGGGAACTATGGCTACACCTTC
TRBD2,TRBJ2-3,TRBV7-3,NA,16,CASSLNSGGRTDTQYF,TGTGCCAGCAGCTTGAATAGCGGGGGACGCACAGATACGCAGTATTTT
NA,TRBJ2-5,TRBV6-1,NA,15,CASSEVQTLTETQYF,TGTGCCAGCAGTGAAGTCCAGACTCTCACAGAGACCCAGTACTTC
TRBD1,TRBJ2-7,TRBV19,NA,15,CASSITRQGGYEQYF,TGTGCCAGTAGTATAACCCGACAGGGGGGCTACGAGCAGTACTTC
TRBD2,TRBJ2-3,TRBV10-2,once,16,CASSGLAGVSTDTQYF,TGCGCCAGCAGCGGACTAGCGGGAGTGAGCACAGATACGCAGTATTTT
NA,TRBJ1-2,TRBV21-1,few,14,CASSKGGGDYGYTF,TGTGCCAGCAGCAAAGGGGGCGGAGACTATGGCTACACCTTC
TRBD1,TRBJ2-7,TRBV28,NA,20,CASSLGWARGLGKISYEQYF,TGTGCCAGCAGTTTGGGGTGGGCCAGGGGGCTGGGGAAAATCTCCTACGAGCAGTACTTC
TRBD2,TRBJ2-5,TRBV2,NA,17,CASRSLAGTVGRETQYF,TGTGCCAGCAGGTCGCTAGCGGGAACCGTCGGAAGGGAGACCCAGTACTTC
TRBD2,TRBJ2-5,TRBV9,NA,16,CASSVGALAGKETQYF,TGTGCCAGCAGCGTAGGGGCACTAGCGGGTAAAGAGACCCAGTACTTC
TRBD2,TRBJ2-1,TRBV11-2,NA,16,CASSLPSGSPYNEQFF,TGTGCCAGCAGCTTGCCTAGCGGGAGTCCCTACAATGAGCAGTTCTTC
TRBD2,TRBJ2-3,TRBV5-1,NA,16,CASSGPWLAGLDTQYF,TGCGCCAGCAGCGGGCCTTGGCTAGCGGGGCTCGATACGCAGTATTTT
NA,TRBJ2-2,TRBV27,NA,15,CASSLWPGRTGELFF,TGTGCCAGCAGTTTATGGCCAGGGCGGACCGGGGAGCTGTTTTTT
NA,TRBJ2-1,TRBV13,NA,15,CASSRQAALYNEQFF,TGTGCCAGCAGCCGACAGGCGGCCCTATACAATGAGCAGTTCTTC
TRBD2,TRBJ2-1,TRBV5-1,NA,16,CASSLLVQRDNNEQFF,TGCGCCAGCAGCCTACTAGTCCAGCGGGATAACAATGAGCAGTTCTTC
TRBD1,TRBJ1-3,TRBV3-1/TRBV3-2,NA,14,CASSRGRGLHTIYF,TGTGCCAGCAGCCGGGGCAGGGGGCTACACACCATATATTTT
NA,TRBJ1-2,TRBV10-3,NA,15,CATRMSRDSYYGYTF,TGTGCCACCAGAATGTCAAGAGACTCCTACTATGGCTACACCTTC
TRBD2,TRBJ2-7,TRBV7-6,NA,14,CASSPNSGAYEQYF,TGTGCCAGCAGCCCGAATAGCGGGGCCTACGAGCAGTACTTC
TRBD1,TRBJ2-3,TRBV7-7,NA,16,CASSLGGDRGTDTQYF,TGTGCCAGCAGCTTAGGGGGGGACAGGGGCACAGATACGCAGTATTTT
TRBD1,TRBJ1-2,TRBV2,NA,14,CASRLGQGAYGYTF,TGTGCCAGCAGATTGGGACAGGGGGCATATGGCTACACCTTC
TRBD2,TRBJ2-1,TRBV15,NA,16,CATSREPGLGGSEQFF,TGTGCCACCAGCAGGGAACCGGGACTAGGAGGCAGTGAGCAGTTCTTC
TRBD2,TRBJ2-7,TRBV19,few,14,CASTGTRFSYEQYF,TGTGCCAGTACCGGGACTAGGTTCTCCTACGAGCAGTACTTC
TRBD2,TRBJ2-7,TRBV3-1/TRBV3-2,NA,13,CASSRTSGYEQYF,TGTGCCAGCAGCCGGACTAGCGGGTACGAGCAGTACTTC
NA,TRBJ1-5,TRBV19,once,15,CASSISREGNQPQHF,TGTGCCAGTAGTATCAGCAGGGAGGGGAATCAGCCCCAGCATTTT
NA,TRBJ2-2,TRBV10-3,NA,14,CAISEWPNTGELFF,TGTGCCATCAGTGAGTGGCCGAACACCGGGGAGCTGTTTTTT
TRBD2,TRBJ2-3,TRBV5-6,NA,16,CASSLLAGGPTDTQYF,TGTGCCAGCAGCTTGTTGGCGGGGGGGCCCACAGATACGCAGTATTTT
TRBD2,TRBJ2-5,TRBV7-2,NA,13,CASSPGGGETQYF,TGTGCCAGCAGCCCGGGAGGGGGGGAGACCCAGTACTTC
TRBD1,TRBJ1-3,TRBV7-2,NA,16,CASSFGQVMSGNTIYF,TGTGCCAGCAGTTTCGGACAGGTGATGTCTGGAAACACCATATATTTT
TRBD1,TRBJ2-1,TRBV11-2,NA,15,CASSFHRGRLNEQFF,TGTGCCAGCAGCTTTCACAGGGGGCGCCTCAATGAGCAGTTCTTC
NA,TRBJ2-7,TRBV2,once,13,CASSESGDNEQYF,TGTGCCAGCAGTGAAAGTGGGGACAACGAGCAGTACTTC
NA,TRBJ2-3,TRBV16,NA,16,CASSQSSGTSTDTQYF,TGTGCCAGCAGCCAATCTTCAGGGACTAGCACAGATACGCAGTATTTT
NA,TRBJ1-2,TRBV6-1,NA,16,CASSEFSVGRGYGYTF,TGTGCCAGCAGTGAATTCTCAGTTGGCAGGGGTTATGGCTACACCTTC
NA,TRBJ2-7,TRBV28,NA,12,CASSTMRYEQYF,TGTGCCAGCAGCACCATGCGCTACGAGCAGTACTTC
TRBD1,TRBJ2-7,TRBV2,NA,14,CASSSQGGSYEQYF,TGTGCCAGCAGCTCACAGGGGGGCTCCTACGAGCAGTACTTC